The 20 T cell receptor beta chains below were found in one sample sequenced in a study of blood T cells in healthy people across ages. Alongside a J-beta primer mix, a sample-barcoded 5' primer served in a second PCR lasting about 7 to 12 cycles. TCRdb re-called the 5' RACE reads through MiXCR, storing one row per CDR3 protein. Of 780,000 or so distinct CDR3 sequences in the sample, roughly 56% were seen once. The specimen was blood. Receptor source: a man aged 40-50 years in good health.

V is TRBV28 and J is TRBJ2-7, with 8 bases aligning to TRBD2. Trimming at V came to 7 bases and at J to 3 bases, leaving 14 bases not matched to a gene. Germline CDR1 is MDHEN and CDR2 is SYDVKM. The CDR3 extends over 16 amino acids. CDR3 residues: CASKLLGAGGLYEQYF. CDR3 DNA sequence: TGTGCCAGCAAGTTACTAGGGGCGGGAGGTCTCTACGAGCAGTACTTC.

This rearrangement joins TRBV20-1 to TRBJ2-3; 7 nucleotides match TRBD2. From germline, CDR1 is DFQATT and CDR2 SNEGSKA (reference sequence). The CDR3 extends over 16 amino acids. The trim removed 2 bases at V and 0 bases at J, leaving 8 bases unmatched. CDR3 in amino acids: CSARHLAETSTDTQYF. DNA of the CDR3: TGCAGTGCTAGACATCTAGCGGAGACTAGCACAGATACGCAGTATTTT.

Only a few counts were recorded for this clonotype. The chain joins TRBV6-5 to TRBJ2-1; tentatively, D is TRBD2 (5 bases). Germline loops: CDR1 MNHEY, CDR2 SVGAGI. V lost 0 bases and J 0 bases, leaving 9 bases between the germline ends. The CDR3 is 16 residues long. The CDR3 protein is CASSYSGSSSYNEQFF. CDR3 DNA: TGTGCCAGCAGTTACTCTGGGAGTAGCTCCTACAATGAGCAGTTCTTC.

This clonotype was counted only a few times. V gene TRBV7-9 combines with J gene TRBJ2-7; D might be TRBD1 (7 bases). The CDR3 has 13 amino acids. Germline lookup yields CDR1 SEHNR and CDR2 FQNEAQ (reference sequence). V gave up 7 bases and J gave up 1 base, with 11 bases separating them. The CDR3 DNA is TGTGCCAGCAACTCAGGGGGGTCCTACGAGCAGTACTTC. This codes for CASNSGGSYEQYF.

This sequence joins TRBV6-1 and TRBJ2-2, with 8 bases that match TRBD2. Germline V CDR1 and CDR2: MNHNS, SASEGT. V dropped 3 bases and J dropped 3; count of bases not matched to a gene: 0. The CDR3 has 14 amino acids. DNA for the CDR3: TGTGCCAGCAGTGAGGGACTAGACACCGGGGAGCTGTTTTTT. Translating it yields CASSEGLDTGELFF.

This chain connects TRBV13 to TRBJ1-2; TRBD1 agrees at 8 bases. Per the germline V gene, CDR1 is PRHDT and CDR2 is FYEKMQ (reference sequence). CDR3 size: 15 residues. J was trimmed by 10 bases and V by 1 base; bases with no gene match: 11. The CDR3: CASSLDAGGDDDYTF. The CDR3 DNA is TGTGCCAGCAGCTTAGATGCAGGGGGCGATGATGACTACACCTTC.

The rearrangement uses TRBV20-1 and TRBJ2-7; TRBD2 agrees at 10 bases. This CDR3 contains 15 residues. The germline V gene encodes CDR1 DFQATT and CDR2 SNEGSKA (reference sequence). V shed 5 bases and J 4 bases; nucleotides not matched to a gene: 11. CDR3 in amino acids: CSAGQKAGGPYEQYF. The CDR3 coding sequence is TGCAGTGCTGGACAAAAAGCGGGAGGGCCGTACGAGCAGTACTTC.

This clonotype was picked up a small number of times. V gene TRBV20-1 combines with J gene TRBJ2-3; D possibly uses TRBD1 or TRBD2 (6 bases each). The CDR3 has 13 amino acids. The V gene's germline CDR1 is DFQATT and CDR2 SNEGSKA (reference sequence). V lost 0 bases, J lost 5 bases, and 9 bases lay in between. CDR3 loop: CSAREGGRDTQYF. DNA of the CDR3: TGCAGTGCTAGAGAAGGGGGGAGAGATACGCAGTATTTT.

In this sample, this clonotype turned up many times. The V call is TRBV7-2, the J call TRBJ2-4, with D uncertain. Germline V lookup: CDR1 SGHTA, CDR2 FQGNSA. V gave up 5 bases and J gave up 4 bases, with 12 bases separating them. The CDR3 has 14 residues. DNA of the CDR3: TGTGCCAGCAGCACGTCGGGCCCTAAAAACATTCAGTACTTC. It translates to CASSTSGPKNIQYF.

This chain uses TRBV29-1 with TRBJ1-4, with D tentatively TRBD1 (6 bases). Trimming pared 6 bases from V and 0 bases from J, leaving 11 bases between. This CDR3 has 14 residues. In germline, CDR1 is SQVTM, CDR2 ANQGSEA. The CDR3 DNA sequence: TGCAGCGTCAGGGGACTAGCAACTAATGAAAAACTGTTTTTT. Amino acid sequence: CSVRGLATNEKLFF.

The chain has TRBV2 and TRBJ2-7; tentative D call: TRBD1 (6 bases). V gave up 6 bases and J gave up 3 bases, with 9 bases separating them. Germline V gives CDR1 SNHLY, CDR2 FYNNEI. This CDR3 is built from 12 residues. CDR3 amino acids: CASRSDSYEQYF. The CDR3 DNA sequence: TGTGCCAGCAGGTCGGACAGCTACGAGCAGTACTTC.

Only one count was recorded for this clonotype. The chain recombines TRBV7-2 with TRBJ2-7; 12 positions agree with TRBD1. The ends lost 1 base at V and 0 bases at J; junction bases unmatched: 7. Germline V lookup: CDR1 SGHTA, CDR2 FQGNSA. The CDR3 spans 18 residues. CDR3 sequence: CASSLGRDRGRFSYEQYF. The CDR3, as DNA: TGTGCCAGCAGCTTAGGTCGGGACAGGGGGCGATTCTCCTACGAGCAGTACTTC. The entire variable domain, with the rest obtained from reference TRBV7-2 and TRBJ2-7, is as follows: GAGVSQSPSNKVTEKGKDVELRCDPISGHTALYWYRQSLGQGLEFLIYFQGNSAPDKSGLPSDRFSAERTGGSVSTLTIQRTQQEDSAVYLCASSLGRDRGRFSYEQYFGPGTRLTVT.

In this sample, this clonotype turned up a few times. The V gene is TRBV6-6, the J gene TRBJ2-7; D gene unclear. CDR3 size: 12 residues. Deletions cut 8 bases from V and 0 bases from J, with 8 bases between. Germline assignment: CDR1 MNHNY and CDR2 SVGAGI (reference sequence). Here the CDR3 reads CASAQASYEQYF. CDR3 sequence (DNA): TGTGCCAGCGCTCAGGCCTCCTACGAGCAGTACTTC.

This clonotype was seen only a few times. The rearrangement uses TRBV27 and TRBJ2-6; D is ambiguous. In germline, CDR1 is MNHEY, CDR2 SMNVEV (reference sequence). The CDR3 spans 16 residues. V was cut by 6 bases and J by 3 bases, with 15 bases left in between. As DNA, the CDR3 is TGTGCCAGCAGCCGTCAAGGTCCGGATGGGGCCAACGTCCTGACTTTC. As protein: CASSRQGPDGANVLTF.

CDR3 sequence: CASSFMAIRSQETQYF. The CDR3 DNA follows: TGTGCCAGCAGTTTTATGGCAATCAGGAGCCAAGAGACCCAGTACTTC. J is TRBJ2-5 and V is TRBV28; D remains unclear. The CDR3 runs to 16 residues. Germline CDR1 is MDHEN and CDR2 is SYDVKM. Trimming shortened V by 3 bases and J by 1 base, and 15 bases separated the two germline ends.

This chain joins TRBV5-1 and TRBJ2-1; D call uncertain. The CDR3 spans 14 residues. V dropped 2 bases and J dropped 0 bases, with 6 bases sitting between them. Germline-derived CDR1 and CDR2 are SGHRS and YFSETQ. For the CDR3, the DNA is TGCGCCAGCAGCTTTAAACCCTCCTACAATGAGCAGTTCTTC. Its protein product is CASSFKPSYNEQFF.

As concerns this clonotype: One junction end does not reproduce the germline sequence, and a read error may be involved. The V call is TRBV7-7, the J call TRBJ2-2; D remains ambiguous. CDR1 and CDR2 from the germline V gene are SSHAT and FNYEAQ (reference sequence). The CDR3 consists of 16 residues. The CDR3 DNA reads TGTGCTAGCAGCTTAGATAGGGCGGAGAACACCGGGGAGCTGTTTTTT. Protein: CASSLDRAENTGELFF.

This clonotype was seen a handful of times. V is TRBV7-6 and J is TRBJ2-6; tentatively, D is TRBD2 (6 bases). Per the germline V gene, CDR1 is SGHVS and CDR2 is FNYEAQ. There are 16 residues in the CDR3. The V and J ends lost 5 bases and 4 bases respectively, with 15 bases between them. The CDR3 region is CASSRGGASGANVLTF. As DNA, the CDR3 is TGTGCCAGCAGCCGAGGCGGGGCTTCCGGGGCCAACGTCCTGACTTTC.

Comment on this clonotype: One end of the junction fails to match germline, which may point to a read error. V is TRBV11-2 and J is TRBJ2-3; TRBD2 aligns across 9 bases. Germline V lookup: CDR1 SGHAT, CDR2 FQNNGV. This CDR3 spans 16 amino acids. CDR3 protein: CAGSLPPGLAWDTQYF. In nucleotides, the CDR3 is TGTGCCGGCAGCTTACCACCGGGACTAGCATGGGATACGCAGTATTTT.

In this sample, this clonotype turned up a few times. CDR3: CASSLAGTSPGYEQYF. CDR3 in DNA: TGTGCCAGCAGCTTAGCGGGGACTTCCCCCGGCTACGAGCAGTACTTC. J is TRBJ2-4 and V is TRBV7-2; a weak D match, TRBD2 (6 bases). The end of the DNA fits TRBJ2-7 better, so the J call may be wrong. Germline values: CDR1 SGHTA, CDR2 FQGNSA. This CDR3 has 16 residues.